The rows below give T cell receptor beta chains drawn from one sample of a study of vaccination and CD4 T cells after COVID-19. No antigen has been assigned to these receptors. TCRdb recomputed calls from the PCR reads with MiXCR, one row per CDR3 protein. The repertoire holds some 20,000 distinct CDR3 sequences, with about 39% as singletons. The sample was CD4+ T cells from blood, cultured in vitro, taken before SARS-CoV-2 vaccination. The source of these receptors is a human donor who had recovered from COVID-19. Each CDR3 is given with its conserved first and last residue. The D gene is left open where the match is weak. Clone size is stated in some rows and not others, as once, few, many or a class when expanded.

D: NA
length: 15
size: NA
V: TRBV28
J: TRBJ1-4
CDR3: CASSNPGATNEKLFF
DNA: TGTGCCAGCAGTAACCCGGGGGCAACTAATGAAAAACTGTTTTTT

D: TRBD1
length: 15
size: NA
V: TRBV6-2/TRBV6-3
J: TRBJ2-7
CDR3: CASSAGTGRSYEQYF
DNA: TGTGCCAGCAGCGCCGGGACAGGGCGCTCCTACGAGCAGTACTTC

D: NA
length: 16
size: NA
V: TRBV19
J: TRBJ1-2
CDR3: CASSIRADTLGYGYTF
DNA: TGTGCCAGTAGTATACGGGCGGACACGCTTGGCTATGGCTACACCTTC

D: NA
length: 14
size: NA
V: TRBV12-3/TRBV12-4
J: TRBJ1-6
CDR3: CASSFGEINSPLHF
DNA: TGTGCCAGCAGTTTTGGGGAAATTAATTCACCCCTCCACTTT

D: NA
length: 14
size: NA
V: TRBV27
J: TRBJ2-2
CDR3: CASSLSYQTGELFF
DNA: TGTGCCAGCAGTTTATCATATCAAACCGGGGAGCTGTTTTTT

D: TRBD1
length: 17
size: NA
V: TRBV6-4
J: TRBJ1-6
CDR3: CASSGQGPSSYNSPLHF
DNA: TGTGCCAGCAGTGGACAGGGGCCGAGCTCCTATAATTCACCCCTCCACTTT

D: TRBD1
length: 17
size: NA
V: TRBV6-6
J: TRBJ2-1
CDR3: CASSYSSGTGARNEQFF
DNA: TGTGCCAGCAGTTACTCATCAGGGACAGGGGCCCGCAATGAGCAGTTCTTC

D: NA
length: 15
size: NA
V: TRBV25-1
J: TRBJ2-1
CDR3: CASSDPQRPYNEQFF
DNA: TGTGCCAGCAGTGATCCCCAACGCCCCTACAATGAGCAGTTCTTC

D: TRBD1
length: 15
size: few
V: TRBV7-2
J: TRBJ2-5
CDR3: CASSLVQGAGETQYF
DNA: TGTGCCAGCAGCTTAGTACAGGGGGCAGGGGAGACCCAGTACTTC

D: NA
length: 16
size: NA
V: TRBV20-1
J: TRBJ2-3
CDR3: CSARDRSGPSTDTQYF
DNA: TGCAGTGCTAGAGATCGGAGCGGACCTAGCACAGATACGCAGTATTTT

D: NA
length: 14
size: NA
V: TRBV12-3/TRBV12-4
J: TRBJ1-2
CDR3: CASSTRRPPRGYTF
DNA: TGTGCCAGCAGTACCCGTCGGCCCCCGCGGGGCTACACCTTC

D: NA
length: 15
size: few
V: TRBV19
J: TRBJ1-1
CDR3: CASSWTGPMNTEAFF
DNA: TGTGCCAGTAGTTGGACCGGACCTATGAACACTGAAGCTTTCTTT

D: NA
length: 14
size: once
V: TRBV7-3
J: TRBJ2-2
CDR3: CASSLRENTGELFF
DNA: TGTGCCAGCAGCTTGAGAGAGAACACCGGGGAGCTGTTTTTT

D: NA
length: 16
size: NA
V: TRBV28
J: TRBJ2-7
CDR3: CASSLISGERRSEQYF
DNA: TGTGCCAGCAGTTTAATTAGCGGAGAACGTCGCTCCGAGCAGTACTTC

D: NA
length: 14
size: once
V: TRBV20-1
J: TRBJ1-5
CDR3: CSARRSRSNQPQHF
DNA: TGCAGTGCTAGGAGATCACGTAGCAATCAGCCCCAGCATTTT

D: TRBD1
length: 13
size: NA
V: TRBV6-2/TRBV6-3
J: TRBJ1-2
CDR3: CASSSGQGIRYTF
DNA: TGTGCCAGCAGCTCGGGACAGGGGATTCGCTACACCTTC

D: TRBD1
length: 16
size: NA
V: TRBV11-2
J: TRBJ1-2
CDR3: CASSPPTGRGDYGYTF
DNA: TGTGCCAGCAGCCCCCCGACAGGGAGGGGGGACTATGGCTACACCTTC

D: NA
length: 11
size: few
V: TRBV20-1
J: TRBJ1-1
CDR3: CSARLQTQEFF
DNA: TGCAGTGCTAGGCTCCAGACACAAGAGTTCTTT

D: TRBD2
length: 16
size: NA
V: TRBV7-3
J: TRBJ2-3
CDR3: CASSLLLAGGTDTQYF
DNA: TGTGCCAGCAGCTTGCTACTAGCGGGAGGAACAGATACGCAGTATTTT

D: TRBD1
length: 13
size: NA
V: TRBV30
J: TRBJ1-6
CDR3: CAWIGRGESPLHF
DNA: TGTGCCTGGATAGGCAGGGGGGAATCACCCCTCCACTTT

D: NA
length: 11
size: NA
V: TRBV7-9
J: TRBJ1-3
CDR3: CAIGSGNTIYF
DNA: TGTGCCATCGGTTCTGGAAACACCATATATTTT

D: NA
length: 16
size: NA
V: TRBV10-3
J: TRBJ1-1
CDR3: CAISEWAGDRNTEAFF
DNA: TGTGCCATCAGTGAATGGGCAGGGGATCGGAACACTGAAGCTTTCTTT

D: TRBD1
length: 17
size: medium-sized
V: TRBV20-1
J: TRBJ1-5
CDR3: CSARASTGTGSNQPQHF
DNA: TGCAGTGCTAGAGCTTCCACCGGGACAGGGAGCAATCAGCCCCAGCATTTT

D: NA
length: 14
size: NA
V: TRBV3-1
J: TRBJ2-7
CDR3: CASSRRGRYYEQYF
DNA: TGTGCCAGCAGCCGCCGCGGAAGGTACTACGAGCAGTACTTC

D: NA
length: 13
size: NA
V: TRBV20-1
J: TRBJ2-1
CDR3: CSASSGGTVEQFF
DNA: TGCAGTGCTAGTTCCGGCGGGACGGTTGAGCAGTTCTTC

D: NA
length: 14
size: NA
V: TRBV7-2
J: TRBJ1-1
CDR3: CASSPGASNTEAFF
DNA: TGTGCCAGCAGCCCCGGGGCCTCGAACACTGAAGCTTTCTTT

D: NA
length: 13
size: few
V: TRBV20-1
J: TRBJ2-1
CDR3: CSGDATTSNEQFF
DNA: TGCAGTGGTGACGCGACTACGTCCAATGAGCAGTTCTTC

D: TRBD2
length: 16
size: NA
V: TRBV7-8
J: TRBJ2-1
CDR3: CASSPTTSGSYNEQFF
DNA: TGTGCCAGCAGCCCTACGACTAGCGGCTCCTACAATGAGCAGTTCTTC

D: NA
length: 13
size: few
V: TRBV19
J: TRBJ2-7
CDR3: CASRSLGVNEQYF
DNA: TGTGCCAGTCGTAGCTTGGGAGTTAACGAGCAGTACTTC

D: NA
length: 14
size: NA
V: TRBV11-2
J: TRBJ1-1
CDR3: CASSSIRGRTEAFF
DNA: TGTGCCAGCAGCTCGATACGGGGTCGGACTGAAGCTTTCTTT

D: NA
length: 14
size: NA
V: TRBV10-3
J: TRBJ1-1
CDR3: CAISEQGRHTEAFF
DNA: TGTGCCATCAGTGAACAAGGGAGGCACACTGAAGCTTTCTTT

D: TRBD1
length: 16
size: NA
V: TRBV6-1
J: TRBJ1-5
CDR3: CASSAMDRGSYQPQHF
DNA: TGTGCCAGCAGTGCCATGGACAGGGGGTCCTATCAGCCCCAGCATTTT

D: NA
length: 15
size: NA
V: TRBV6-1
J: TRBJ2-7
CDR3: CASQKRGGPSYEQYF
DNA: TGTGCCAGCCAAAAAAGGGGGGGGCCATCCTACGAGCAGTACTTC

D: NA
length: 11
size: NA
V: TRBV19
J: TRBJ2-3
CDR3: CASSVGDTQYF
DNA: TGTGCCAGTAGTGTGGGAGATACGCAGTATTTT

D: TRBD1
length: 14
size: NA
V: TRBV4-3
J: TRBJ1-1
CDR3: CASSPGQGVAEAFF
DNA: TGCGCCAGCAGCCCGGGACAGGGGGTCGCTGAAGCTTTCTTT

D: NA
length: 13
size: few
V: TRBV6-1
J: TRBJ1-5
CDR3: CASSELRNQPQHF
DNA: TGTGCCAGCAGTGAATTGCGTAATCAGCCCCAGCATTTT

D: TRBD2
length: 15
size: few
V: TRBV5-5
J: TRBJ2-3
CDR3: CASSPGLAGVDTQYF
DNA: TGTGCCAGCAGCCCCGGACTAGCGGGGGTAGATACGCAGTATTTT

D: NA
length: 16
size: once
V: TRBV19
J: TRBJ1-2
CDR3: CASSIQFGGYQRGYTF
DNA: TGTGCCAGTAGTATACAATTTGGGGGCTACCAAAGGGGCTACACCTTC

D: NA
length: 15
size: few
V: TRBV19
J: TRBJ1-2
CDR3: CASRKIQGPNYGYTF
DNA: TGTGCCAGTAGAAAGATACAGGGCCCCAACTATGGCTACACCTTC

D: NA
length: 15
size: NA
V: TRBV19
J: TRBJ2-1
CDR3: CASSMRGAGPGEQFF
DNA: TGTGCCAGTAGTATGCGCGGGGCCGGACCGGGTGAGCAGTTCTTC

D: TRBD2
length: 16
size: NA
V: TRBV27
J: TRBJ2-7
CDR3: CASSLRLAGGPGEQYF
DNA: TGTGCCAGCAGTTTAAGGCTAGCGGGAGGGCCGGGCGAGCAGTACTTC

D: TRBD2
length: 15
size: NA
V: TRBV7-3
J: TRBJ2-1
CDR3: CASSTGGGPGGEQFF
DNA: TGTGCCAGCAGCACGGGAGGGGGTCCTGGGGGTGAGCAGTTCTTC

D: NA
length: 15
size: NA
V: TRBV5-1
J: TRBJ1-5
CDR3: CASSLTPGAAQPQHF
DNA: TGCGCCAGCAGCTTGACACCAGGGGCGGCTCAGCCCCAGCATTTT

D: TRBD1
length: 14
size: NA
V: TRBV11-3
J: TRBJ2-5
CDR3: CASSDDRAQETQYF
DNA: TGTGCCAGCAGCGACGACAGGGCCCAAGAGACCCAGTACTTC

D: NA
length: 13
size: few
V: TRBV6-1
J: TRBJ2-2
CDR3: CASSKENTGELFF
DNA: TGTGCCAGCAGCAAGGAGAACACCGGGGAGCTGTTTTTT

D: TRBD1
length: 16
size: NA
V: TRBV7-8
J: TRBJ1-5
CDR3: CASSLVAGGNNQPQHF
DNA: TGTGCCAGCAGCTTAGTGGCAGGGGGGAACAATCAGCCCCAGCATTTT

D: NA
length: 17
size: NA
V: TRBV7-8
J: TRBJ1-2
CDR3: CASSPARSRNLHYGYTF
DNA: TGTGCCAGCAGCCCCGCGAGGAGCAGGAACCTTCACTATGGCTACACCTTC